The T cell receptor (beta chain) under discussion was sequenced for a study of T cell changes during pregnancy in multiple sclerosis. The V gene's germline CDR1 is SGHVS and CDR2 FQNEAQ. Germline trimming cut 5 bases from V and 2 bases from J; bases unmatched to any gene: 5. The CDR3 has 18 residues. Only in-frame clones appear in the TCRdb table, and some are missing; sequencing was by immunoSEQ multiplex PCR. This sample has about 66,000 clones, with 91% found just once. The chain couples TRBV7-8 to TRBJ2-2, with 16 bases identical to TRBD2. This clonotype was obtained from a female donor with multiple sclerosis, enrolled in a pregnancy study. The sequences come from CD8+ T cells from peripheral blood mononuclear cells, collected before pregnancy. DNA of the CDR3: TGTGCCAGCAGCCCGGGACTAGCGGGGGGGACAAACACCGGGGAGCTGTTTTTT. It specifies CASSPGLAGGTNTGELFF.